This entry concerns a single T cell receptor (beta chain). Its target is not known. Using immunoSEQ multiplex PCR, the repertoire was profiled, and TCRdb retains in-frame clones only, with some absent. The sample has 100,000 to 150,000 clones, roughly four fifths seen once. The data derive from a study of radiation and T cells in renal cell carcinoma. Germline V CDR1 and CDR2: MGHRA, YSYEKL. With V trimmed by 3 bases and J by 7 bases, 5 bases remained unmatched. This CDR3 is built from 14 residues. Time point denoted: blood 2 weeks post-SBRT. The treatment denotes: 15 Gy SBRT to primary tumor, nephrectomy 4 weeks later. Regarding the study as a whole: Without pretreatment biopsies, baseline tumor clonotype presence was undetermined. In blood, top tumor clones expanded by 2 weeks, shrinking by 4.

This receptor was taken from a man between 50 and 59 years old with renal cell carcinoma. The V call is TRBV4-1, the J call TRBJ2-4, with 8 bases lining up with TRBD1. Sequencing was performed on blood, taken from a patient whose treatment included radiotherapy and nephrectomy. The CDR3 coding sequence is TGCGCCAGCAGCCACCGACAGGGGTCGAACATTCAGTACTTC. Amino acids: CASSHRQGSNIQYF.